This T cell receptor (beta chain) is from a study of monozygotic twins with inflammatory bowel disease. The CDR3 runs to 14 residues. Germline assignment: CDR1 ENHRY and CDR2 SYGVKD. Using TCRalpha and TCRbeta cDNA, the researchers carried out two nested PCRs that lasted around 15 and 9 cycles. TCRdb re-called the 5' RACE reads; every CDR3 protein appears as one record, without DNA. The sample spans some 450,000 distinct CDR3 sequences; the ten largest clones claim 2% to 3%. This chain links TRBV10-3 with TRBJ1-1; TCRdb's assignment of TRBD1 cannot be checked, as there is no DNA. Specimen: blood. The source of this sequence is a human donor with ulcerative colitis or Crohn's disease, or a healthy co-twin of an affected twin (not recorded which). The CDR3 protein is CAISSDRGRTEAFF.